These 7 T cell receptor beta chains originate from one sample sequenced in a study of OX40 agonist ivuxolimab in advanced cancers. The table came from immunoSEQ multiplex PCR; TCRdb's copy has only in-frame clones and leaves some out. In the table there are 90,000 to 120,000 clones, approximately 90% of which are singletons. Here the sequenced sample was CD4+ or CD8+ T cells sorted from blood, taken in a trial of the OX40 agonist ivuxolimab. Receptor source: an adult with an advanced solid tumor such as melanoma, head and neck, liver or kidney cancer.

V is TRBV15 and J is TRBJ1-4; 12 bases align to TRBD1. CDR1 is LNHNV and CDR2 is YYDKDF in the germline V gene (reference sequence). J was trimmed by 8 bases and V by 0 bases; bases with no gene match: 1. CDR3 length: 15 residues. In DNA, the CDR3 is TGTGCCACCAGCAGAGACGGGACAGGGGGCGAAAAACTGTTTTTT. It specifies CATSRDGTGGEKLFF.

CDR3 sequence: CASSSERGLYEQYF. The CDR3 DNA reads as TGTGCCAGCAGCTCCGAGCGGGGTCTATACGAGCAGTACTTC. V is TRBV7-2 and J is TRBJ2-7, with 7 nucleotides matching TRBD2. This CDR3 is 14 amino acids long. The V segment lost 4 bases and the J segment 4 bases; nucleotides outside the gene matches: 7. Per germline, CDR1 SGHTA and CDR2 FQGNSA. Filled out from reference TRBV7-2 and TRBJ2-7, the complete variable domain reads GAGVSQSPSNKVTEKGKDVELRCDPISGHTALYWYRQSLGQGLEFLIYFQGNSAPDKSGLPSDRFSAERTGGSVSTLTIQRTQQEDSAVYLCASSSERGLYEQYFGPGTRLTVT.

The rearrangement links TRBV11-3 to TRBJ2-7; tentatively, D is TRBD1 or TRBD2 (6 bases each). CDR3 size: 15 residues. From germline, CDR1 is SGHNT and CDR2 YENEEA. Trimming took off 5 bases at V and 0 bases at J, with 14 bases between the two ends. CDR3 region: CASSPGGPSSYEQYF. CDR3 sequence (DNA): TGTGCCAGCAGCCCTGGGGGGCCAAGCTCCTACGAGCAGTACTTC.

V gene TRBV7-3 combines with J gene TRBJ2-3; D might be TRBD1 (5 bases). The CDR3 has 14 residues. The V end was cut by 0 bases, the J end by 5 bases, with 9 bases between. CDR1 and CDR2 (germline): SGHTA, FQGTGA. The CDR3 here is CASSLTGALDTQYF. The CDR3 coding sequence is TGTGCCAGCAGCTTAACAGGGGCATTAGATACGCAGTATTTT.

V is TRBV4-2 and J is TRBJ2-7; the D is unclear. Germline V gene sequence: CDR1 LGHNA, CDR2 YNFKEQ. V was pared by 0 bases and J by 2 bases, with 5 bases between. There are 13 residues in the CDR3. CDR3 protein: CASSQERPYEQYF. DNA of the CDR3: TGTGCCAGCAGCCAAGAGAGGCCCTACGAGCAGTACTTC.

CDR3 protein: CASSLAHAGGILPQHF. The DNA for the CDR3 is TGTGCCAGCAGCTTAGCCCATGCAGGGGGTATCCTGCCCCAGCATTTT. This chain connects TRBV7-9 to TRBJ1-5, with 7 nucleotides matching TRBD1. CDR1 and CDR2 (germline): SEHNR, FQNEAQ (reference sequence). V trimming: 0 bases; J trimming: 9 bases; junction bases outside the gene matches: 11. This CDR3 comprises 16 residues.

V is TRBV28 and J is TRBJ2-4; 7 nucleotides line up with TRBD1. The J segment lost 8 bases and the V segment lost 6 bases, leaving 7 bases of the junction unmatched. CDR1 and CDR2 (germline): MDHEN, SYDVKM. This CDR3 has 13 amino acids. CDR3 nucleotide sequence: TGTGCCAGCAGCTCCGGACAGGCGGACATTCAGTACTTC. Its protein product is CASSSGQADIQYF.